This TCR beta chain was captured in a study of identical twins. Trimming took 5 bases from V and 4 from J, leaving 13 bases between them. Looked up from germline, CDR1 is SEHNR and CDR2 is FQNEAQ (reference sequence). The CDR3 consists of 14 residues. TCRdb called the 5' RACE reads again in MiXCR, with one record for every CDR3 protein. The table records about 530,000 distinct CDR3 sequences, roughly 15% of them present only once. Study findings and constraints: Shared out-of-frame alpha sequences (those common to twins) showed excess low generation probability. Invariant MAIT and iNKT cells could partly confound zero-insertion analyses. Not following the same donors, the study drew its conclusions from cross-sectional statistical analysis.

Concerning this clonotype itself: No antigen is known for it.

The data were also submitted as part of a second study, on yellow fever vaccine responses in identical twins.

The sequencing input was CD4+ T cells sorted from blood. This TCR came from a woman aged 18-29 years in good health. This chain uses TRBV7-9 with TRBJ2-3; D is perhaps TRBD2 (5 bases). The CDR3 nucleotides are TGTGCCAGCAGCGCCAAGGACTGGGCAGATACGCAGTATTTT. Translation gives CASSAKDWADTQYF.